This T cell receptor (beta chain) derives from a study of early T cells in non-severe SARS-CoV-2 infection. Study-wide points: Database matching using VDJdb favored anti-spike CD8 responses, with private and CD4 specificities left missing.

The CDR3 sequence is 12 residues long. Germline V gene data show CDR1 as DFQATT and CDR2 as SNEGSKA (reference sequence). Trimming removed 4 bases at V and 7 bases at J, with 13 bases between. Researchers attached unique molecular identifiers to individual cDNA molecules. TCRdb analysed the 5' RACE reads with MiXCR anew, one entry per CDR3 protein. Of around 44,000 distinct CDR3 sequences listed, approximately 9.4% are singletons. This clonotype was seen only a few times. Antigen unknown. Sequences were obtained from whole blood. The chain joins TRBV20-1 to TRBJ2-5; the D is unclear. The receptor was isolated from an adult who was a healthcare worker with PCR-confirmed SARS-CoV-2 infection or an uninfected control (not recorded which). CDR3 residues: CSAIKGLGTQYF. In DNA form, the CDR3 reads TGCAGTGCTATCAAGGGTTTAGGGACCCAGTACTTC.